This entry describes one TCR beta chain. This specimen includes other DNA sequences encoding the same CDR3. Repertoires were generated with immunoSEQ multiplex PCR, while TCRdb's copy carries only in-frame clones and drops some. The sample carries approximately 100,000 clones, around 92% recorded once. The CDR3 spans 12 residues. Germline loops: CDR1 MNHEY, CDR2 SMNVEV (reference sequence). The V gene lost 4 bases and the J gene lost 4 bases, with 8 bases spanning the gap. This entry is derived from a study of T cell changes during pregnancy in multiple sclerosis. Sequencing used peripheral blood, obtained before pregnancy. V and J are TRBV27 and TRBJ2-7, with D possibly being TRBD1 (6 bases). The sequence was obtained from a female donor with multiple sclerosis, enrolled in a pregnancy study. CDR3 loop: CASSSQGYEQYF. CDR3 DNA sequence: TGTGCCAGCAGTTCACAGGGTTACGAGCAGTACTTC.